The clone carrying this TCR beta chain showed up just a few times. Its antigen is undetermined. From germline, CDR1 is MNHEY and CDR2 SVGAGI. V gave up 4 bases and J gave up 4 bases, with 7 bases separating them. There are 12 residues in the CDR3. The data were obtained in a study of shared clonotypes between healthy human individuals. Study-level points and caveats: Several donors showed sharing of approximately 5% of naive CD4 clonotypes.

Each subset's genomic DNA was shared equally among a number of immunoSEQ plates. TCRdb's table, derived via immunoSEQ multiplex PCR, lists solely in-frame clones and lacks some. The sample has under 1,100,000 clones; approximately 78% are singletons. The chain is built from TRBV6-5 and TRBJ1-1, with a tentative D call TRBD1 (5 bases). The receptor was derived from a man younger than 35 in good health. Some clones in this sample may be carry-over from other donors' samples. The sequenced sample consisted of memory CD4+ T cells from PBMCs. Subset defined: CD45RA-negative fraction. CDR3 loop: CASSSGSTEAFF. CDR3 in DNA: TGTGCCAGCAGTTCAGGGAGCACTGAAGCTTTCTTT.